The present T cell receptor beta chain was sequenced within a study of blood T cell repertoires in COVID-19. The wider study: COVID-19 samples from acute and convalescent phases originated in the United States, Italy and Spain. T cells, B-cell-depleted T cells, or PBMCs supplied cDNA or gDNA.

Losses at the gene ends were 3 bases for V and 6 bases for J; bases not matched to a gene: 8. This CDR3 is built from 15 residues. The V gene's germline CDR1 is LNHDA and CDR2 SQIVND (reference sequence). In the source study's methods: Reference gene primers were amplified, and this amplification served to estimate nucleated cell counts. Clones were read by immunoSEQ multiplex PCR, and TCRdb kept only the in-frame ones, dropping some. V, J and clone size are taken as reported in that table, and D and trimming were inferred from the DNA itself. The table has 140,000 or so clones, about 87% seen once; the top ten hold about 10%.

The sequence derives from an elderly woman with acute or convalescent COVID-19. What was sequenced was peripheral blood. J is TRBJ2-1 and V is TRBV19; 7 bases align to TRBD1. CDR3 nucleotides: TGTGCCAGTAGTATCACAGGGGTGTCTCTCAATGAGCAGTTCTTC. Residues: CASSITGVSLNEQFF. The full variable domain, rest sourced from reference TRBV19 and TRBJ2-1, is DGGITQSPKYLFRKEGQNVTLSCEQNLNHDAMYWYRQDPGQGLRLIYYSQIVNDFQKGDIAEGYSVSREKKESFPLTVTSAQKNPTAFYLCASSITGVSLNEQFFGPGTRLTVL.